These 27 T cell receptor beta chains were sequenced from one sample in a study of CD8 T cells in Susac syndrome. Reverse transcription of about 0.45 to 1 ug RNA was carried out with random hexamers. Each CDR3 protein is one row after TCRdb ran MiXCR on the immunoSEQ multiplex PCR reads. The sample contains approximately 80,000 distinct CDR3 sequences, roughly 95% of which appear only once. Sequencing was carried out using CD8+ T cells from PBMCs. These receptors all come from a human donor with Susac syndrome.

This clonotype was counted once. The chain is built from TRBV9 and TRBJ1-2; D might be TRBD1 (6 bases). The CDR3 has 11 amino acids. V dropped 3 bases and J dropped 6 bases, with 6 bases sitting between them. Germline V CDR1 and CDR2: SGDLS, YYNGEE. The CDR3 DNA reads TGTGCCAGCAGCGACAGGGATGGCTACACCTTC. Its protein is CASSDRDGYTF.

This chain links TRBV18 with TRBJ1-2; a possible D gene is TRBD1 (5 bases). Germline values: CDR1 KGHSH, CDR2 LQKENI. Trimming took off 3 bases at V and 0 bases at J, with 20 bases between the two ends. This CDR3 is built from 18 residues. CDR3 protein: CASSPGTVPDIPNYGYTF. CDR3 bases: TGTGCCAGCTCACCGGGTACGGTACCGGACATTCCTAACTATGGCTACACCTTC.

The CDR3 loop reads CASSQERKIRLYNSPLHF. In DNA form, the CDR3 reads TGTGCCAGCAGCCAAGAAAGAAAAATCAGGCTCTATAATTCACCCCTCCACTTT. The rearrangement uses TRBV14 and TRBJ1-6; D gene uncertain. The CDR3 sequence is 18 residues long. The germline V gene encodes CDR1 SGHDN and CDR2 FVKESK. V lost 0 bases to trimming and J lost 3 bases, with 15 bases between them.

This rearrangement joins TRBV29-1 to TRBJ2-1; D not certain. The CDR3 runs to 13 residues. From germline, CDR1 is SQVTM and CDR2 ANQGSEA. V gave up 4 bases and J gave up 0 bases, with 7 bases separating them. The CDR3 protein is CSVGVSSYNEQFF. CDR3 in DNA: TGCAGCGTTGGGGTTAGCTCCTACAATGAGCAGTTCTTC.

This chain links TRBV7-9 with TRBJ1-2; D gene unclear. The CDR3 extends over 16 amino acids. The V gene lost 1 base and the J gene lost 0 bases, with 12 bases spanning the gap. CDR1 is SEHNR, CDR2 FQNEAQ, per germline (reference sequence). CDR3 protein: CASSLVPESPNYGYTF. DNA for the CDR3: TGTGCCAGCAGCTTAGTCCCGGAGAGCCCTAACTATGGCTACACCTTC.

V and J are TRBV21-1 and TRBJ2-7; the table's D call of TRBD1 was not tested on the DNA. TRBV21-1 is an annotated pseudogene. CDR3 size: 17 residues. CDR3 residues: CASSKVERTGGRREQYF. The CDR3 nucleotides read TGTGCCAGCAGCAAAGTTGAGAGGACAGGGGGAAGAAGAGAGCAGTACTTC.

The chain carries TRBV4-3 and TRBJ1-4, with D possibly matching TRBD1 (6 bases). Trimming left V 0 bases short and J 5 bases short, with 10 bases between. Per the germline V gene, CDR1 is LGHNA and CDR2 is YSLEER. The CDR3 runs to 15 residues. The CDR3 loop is CASSQDTGKNEKLFF. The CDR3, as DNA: TGCGCCAGCAGCCAAGATACAGGGAAAAATGAAAAACTGTTTTTT.

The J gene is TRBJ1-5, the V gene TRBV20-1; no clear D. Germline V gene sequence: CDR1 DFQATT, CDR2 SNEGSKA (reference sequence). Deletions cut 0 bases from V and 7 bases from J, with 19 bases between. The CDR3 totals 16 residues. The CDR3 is CSARDQTIFDAQPQHF. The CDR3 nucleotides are TGCAGTGCTAGAGATCAAACGATCTTTGATGCCCAGCCCCAGCATTTT.

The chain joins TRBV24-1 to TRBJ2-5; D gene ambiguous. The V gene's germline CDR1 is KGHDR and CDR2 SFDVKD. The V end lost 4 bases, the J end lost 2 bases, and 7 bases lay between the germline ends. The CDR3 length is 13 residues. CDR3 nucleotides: TGTGCCACCAGTGACCGACCGCAAGAGACCCAGTACTTC. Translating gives CATSDRPQETQYF.

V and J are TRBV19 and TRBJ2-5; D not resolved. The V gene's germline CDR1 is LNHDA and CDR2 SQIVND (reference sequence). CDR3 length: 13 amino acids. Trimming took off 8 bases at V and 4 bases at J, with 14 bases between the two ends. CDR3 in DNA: TGTGCCAGTGCGAGCTGGGGATTAGAGACCCAGTACTTC. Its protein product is CASASWGLETQYF.

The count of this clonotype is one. The chain's CDR3 is CASSLRDKGTDTQYF. The DNA of the CDR3 is TGTGCCAGCAGTTTAAGGGACAAGGGCACAGATACGCAGTATTTT. The chain combines TRBV28 with TRBJ2-3; tentatively, D is TRBD1 (6 bases). Trimming pared 2 bases from V and 1 base from J, leaving 10 bases between. This CDR3 has 15 amino acids. Germline values: CDR1 MDHEN, CDR2 SYDVKM.

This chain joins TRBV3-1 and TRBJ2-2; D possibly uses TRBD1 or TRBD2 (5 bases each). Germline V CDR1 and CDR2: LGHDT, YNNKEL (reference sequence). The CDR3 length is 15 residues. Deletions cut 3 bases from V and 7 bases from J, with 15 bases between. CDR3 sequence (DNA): TGTGCCAGCAGCCAGAATGAGGGGAGTATCGGGGAGCTGTTTTTT. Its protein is CASSQNEGSIGELFF. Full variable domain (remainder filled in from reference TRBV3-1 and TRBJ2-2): DTAVSQTPKYLVTQMGNDKSIKCEQNLGHDTMYWYKQDSKKFLKIMFSYNNKELIINETVPNRFSPKSPDKAHLNLHINSLELGDSAVYFCASSQNEGSIGELFFGEGSRLTVL.

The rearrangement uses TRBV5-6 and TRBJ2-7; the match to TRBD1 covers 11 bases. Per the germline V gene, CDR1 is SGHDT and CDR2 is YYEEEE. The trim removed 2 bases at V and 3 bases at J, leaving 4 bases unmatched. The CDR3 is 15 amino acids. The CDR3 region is CASSLGTGGVYEQYF. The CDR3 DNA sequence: TGTGCCAGCAGCTTAGGGACAGGGGGGGTCTACGAGCAGTACTTC.

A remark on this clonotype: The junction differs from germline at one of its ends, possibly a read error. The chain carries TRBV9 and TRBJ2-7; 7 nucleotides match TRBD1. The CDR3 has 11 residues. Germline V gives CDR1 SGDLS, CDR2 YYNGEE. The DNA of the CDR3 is TGTGCCAGCAGCGTAGTCACAGGGGCTCTCTTC. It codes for CASSVVTGALF. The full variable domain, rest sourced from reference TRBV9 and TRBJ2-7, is DSGVTQTPKHLITATGQRVTLRCSPRSGDLSVYWYQQSLDQGLQFLIQYYNGEERAKGNILERFSAQQFPDLHSELNLSSLELGDSALYFCASSVVTGALFGPGTRLTVT.

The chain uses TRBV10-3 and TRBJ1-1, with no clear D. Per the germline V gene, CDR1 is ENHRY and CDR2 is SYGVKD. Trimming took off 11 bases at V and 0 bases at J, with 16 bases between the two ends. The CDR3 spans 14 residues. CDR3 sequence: CAVRRAIMNTEAFF. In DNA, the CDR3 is TGTGCCGTCCGCCGGGCTATCATGAACACTGAAGCTTTCTTT.

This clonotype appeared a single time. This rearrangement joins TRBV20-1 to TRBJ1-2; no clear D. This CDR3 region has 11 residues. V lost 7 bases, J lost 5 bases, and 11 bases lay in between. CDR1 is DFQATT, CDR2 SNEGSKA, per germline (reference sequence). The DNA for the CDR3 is TGCAGTGTCCTTGGGGAGTATGGCTACACCTTC. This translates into CSVLGEYGYTF.

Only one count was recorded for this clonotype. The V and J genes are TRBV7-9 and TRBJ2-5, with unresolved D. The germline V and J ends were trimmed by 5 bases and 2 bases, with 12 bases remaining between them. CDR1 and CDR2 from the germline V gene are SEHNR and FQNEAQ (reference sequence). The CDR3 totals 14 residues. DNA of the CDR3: TGTGCCAGCAGCCCTAGACCTGGGCAAGAGACCCAGTACTTC. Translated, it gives CASSPRPGQETQYF.

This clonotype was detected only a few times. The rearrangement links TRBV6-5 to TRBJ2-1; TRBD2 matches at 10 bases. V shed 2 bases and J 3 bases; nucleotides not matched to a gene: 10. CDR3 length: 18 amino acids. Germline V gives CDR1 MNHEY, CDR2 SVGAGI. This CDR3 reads CASSYVRASGGFYNEQFF. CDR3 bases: TGTGCCAGCAGTTACGTAAGGGCTAGCGGGGGCTTCTACAATGAGCAGTTCTTC.

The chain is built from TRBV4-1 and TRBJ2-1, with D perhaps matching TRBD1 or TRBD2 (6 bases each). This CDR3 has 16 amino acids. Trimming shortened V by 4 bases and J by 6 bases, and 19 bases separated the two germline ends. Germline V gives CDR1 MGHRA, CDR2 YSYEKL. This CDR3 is CASSRPLAGGSNEQFF. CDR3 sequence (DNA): TGCGCCAGCAGCCGACCACTAGCCGGGGGCAGCAATGAGCAGTTCTTC.

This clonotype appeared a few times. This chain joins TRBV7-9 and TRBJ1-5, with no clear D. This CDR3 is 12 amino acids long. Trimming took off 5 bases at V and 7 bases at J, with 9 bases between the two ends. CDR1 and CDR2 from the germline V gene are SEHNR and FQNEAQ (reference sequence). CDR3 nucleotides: TGTGCCAGCAGCGCCGGTAGGCAGCCCCAGCATTTT. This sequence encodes CASSAGRQPQHF.

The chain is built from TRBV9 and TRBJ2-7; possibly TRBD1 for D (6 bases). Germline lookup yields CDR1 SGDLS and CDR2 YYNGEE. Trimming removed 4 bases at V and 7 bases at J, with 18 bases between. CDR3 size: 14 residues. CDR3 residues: CASSLGDRSFEQYF. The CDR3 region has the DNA TGTGCCAGCAGCCTGGGCGACAGGTCGTTTGAGCAGTACTTC.

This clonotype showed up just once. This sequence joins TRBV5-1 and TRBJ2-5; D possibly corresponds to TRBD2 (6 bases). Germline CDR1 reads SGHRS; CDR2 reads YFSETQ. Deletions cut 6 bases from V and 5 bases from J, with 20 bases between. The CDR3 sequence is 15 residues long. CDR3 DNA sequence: TGCGCCAGCACCACTTTTGGCGGGGCAGGCGAGACCCAGTACTTC. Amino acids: CASTTFGGAGETQYF.

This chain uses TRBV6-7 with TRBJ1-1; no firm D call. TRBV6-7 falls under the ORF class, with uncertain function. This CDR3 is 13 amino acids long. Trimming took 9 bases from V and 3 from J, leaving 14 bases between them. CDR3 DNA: TGTGCCAGGGTAATCCCTGCTGACACTGAAGCTTTCTTT. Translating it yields CARVIPADTEAFF.

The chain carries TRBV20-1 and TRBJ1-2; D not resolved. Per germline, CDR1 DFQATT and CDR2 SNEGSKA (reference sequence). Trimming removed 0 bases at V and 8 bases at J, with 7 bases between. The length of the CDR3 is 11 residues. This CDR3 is CSAREAGGYTF. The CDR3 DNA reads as TGCAGTGCTAGAGAGGCGGGCGGCTACACCTTC.

Here the CDR3 reads CASSSRQGASAYEQYF. In DNA, the CDR3 is TGTGCCAGCAGCTCTCGACAGGGGGCTTCTGCCTACGAGCAGTACTTC. The chain joins TRBV11-2 to TRBJ2-7, with 10 nucleotides matching TRBD1. The CDR3 consists of 16 residues. The germline CDR1 and CDR2 sequences are SGHAT and FQNNGV. Germline trimming cut 4 bases from V and 2 bases from J; bases unmatched to any gene: 8.

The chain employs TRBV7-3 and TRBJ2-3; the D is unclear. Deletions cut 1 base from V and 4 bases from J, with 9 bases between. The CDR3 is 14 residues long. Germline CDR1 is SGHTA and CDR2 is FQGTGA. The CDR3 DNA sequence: TGTGCCAGCAGCTTAAGGGCTCGTGCAGATACGCAGTATTTT. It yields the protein CASSLRARADTQYF.

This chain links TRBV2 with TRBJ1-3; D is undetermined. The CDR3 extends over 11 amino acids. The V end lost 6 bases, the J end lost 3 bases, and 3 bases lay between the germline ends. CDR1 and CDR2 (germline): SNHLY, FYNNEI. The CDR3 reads CASRVGNTIYF. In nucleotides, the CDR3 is TGTGCCAGCAGGGTTGGAAACACCATATATTTT.